This T cell receptor (beta chain) was sequenced in a study of OX40 agonist ivuxolimab in advanced cancers. CDR3 length: 16 residues. Trimming took 0 bases from V and 4 from J; bases not matched to a gene: 9. CDR1 and CDR2 (germline): SGDLS, YYNGEE. Sequencing used immunoSEQ multiplex PCR; TCRdb keeps in-frame clones, though not all of them. The sample carries tens of thousands of clones, approximately 94% recorded once. The origin of this receptor is an adult with an advanced solid tumor such as melanoma, head and neck, liver or kidney cancer. The chain is built from TRBV9 and TRBJ2-5, with 7 bases identical to TRBD1. The sequences come from CD4+ or CD8+ T cells sorted from blood, collected in a trial of the OX40 agonist ivuxolimab. The CDR3, as DNA: TGTGCCAGCAGCGTAGTGCCCATAACAGGGGCAGAGACCCAGTACTTC. Translation gives CASSVVPITGAETQYF.